The rows below give T cell receptor beta chains drawn from one sample of a study of cytomegalovirus exposure and HLA in healthy donors. The repertoire was sequenced with immunoSEQ multiplex PCR; TCRdb's copy has only in-frame clones and lacks some. The sample has about 140,000 clones, over 70% seen once; the top ten hold roughly 2.8%. Material: PBMCs. The receptors stem from a male donor in good health and CMV-seronegative. The CDR3 runs from the conserved cysteine through the conserved F or W. The D gene is left open where the match is weak. Some rows mark clone size as missing; the rest say once, few, many or name a class of expanded clone.

clone_size	v_call	j_call	cdr3_length	d_call	cdr3_nt	cdr3_aa
-	TRBV23-1	TRBJ1-6	16	-	TGCGCCAGGTTCCGGGGGGGGCCCCAGCCTAATTCACCCCTCCACTTT	CARFRGGPQPNSPLHF
-	TRBV5-1	TRBJ2-4	16	-	TGCGCCAGCAGCTATAATAGGGGCGCGTGGAAAAACATTCAGTACTTC	CASSYNRGAWKNIQYF
few	TRBV29-1	TRBJ2-7	14	TRBD1	TGCAGCGTTGAGGAGGGGGACAGGGGCTACGAGCAGTACTTC	CSVEEGDRGYEQYF
-	TRBV5-1	TRBJ2-2	15	TRBD1	TGCGCCAGCAGCCCCGGGACAGGGATTTCCGGGGAGCTGTTTTTT	CASSPGTGISGELFF
once	TRBV6-4	TRBJ2-2	15	-	TGTGCCAGCAGTGACAAGCAGCTTAGCATCGGGGAGCTGTTTTTT	CASSDKQLSIGELFF
-	TRBV5-7	TRBJ2-1	16	TRBD2	TGTGCCCGCAGCTTGGTGGCTAGCGGGAGGGGCGATGAGCAGTTCTTC	CARSLVASGRGDEQFF
-	TRBV29-1	TRBJ2-7	15	TRBD1	TGCAGCGTCGAAAGAGGGACAGGAAGTGGGGGCGAGCAGTACTTC	CSVERGTGSGGEQYF
few	TRBV13	TRBJ1-1	18	-	TGTGCCAGCAGCATCGGATATGACAGATGGCTAAAAAACACTGAAGCTTTCTTT	CASSIGYDRWLKNTEAFF
-	TRBV25-1	TRBJ1-4	17	-	TGTGCCAGCGGGGCCACAGGGAGCGTAGCGGGAATTGAAAAACTGTTTTTT	CASGATGSVAGIEKLFF
-	TRBV5-1	TRBJ2-1	13	-	TGCGCCAGCAGCTTGTTCACAAACAATGAGCAGTTCTTC	CASSLFTNNEQFF
-	TRBV30	TRBJ1-5	13	-	TGTGCCTGGAGTACGGAGAGGTGGCAGCCCCAGCATTTT	CAWSTERWQPQHF
-	TRBV7-8	TRBJ1-6	14	-	TGTGCCAGCACCCAGGGGTCCTATAATTCACCCCTCCACTTT	CASTQGSYNSPLHF
-	TRBV5-1	TRBJ1-2	14	-	TGCGCCAGCAGCTTACAGGACAGCGCTTATGGCTACACCTTC	CASSLQDSAYGYTF
-	TRBV30	TRBJ2-7	13	TRBD2	TGTGCCTGGAGTCTAGCGGGAGCCTACGAGCAGTACTTC	CAWSLAGAYEQYF
few	TRBV6-4	TRBJ2-7	15	TRBD1	TGTGCCAGCAGTGCCTCACAGGGGGCATCCTACGAGCAGTACTTC	CASSASQGASYEQYF
-	TRBV19	TRBJ2-6	15	-	TGTGCCACCACGGAGGGGGCGGGTGGGGCCAACGTCCTGACTTTC	CATTEGAGGANVLTF
once	TRBV4-1	TRBJ2-7	15	TRBD1	TGCGCCAGCAGCCAGAAAAACCCGACAGGGGCCGAGCAGTACTTC	CASSQKNPTGAEQYF
-	TRBV10-3	TRBJ1-5	15	TRBD1	TGTGCCATCAGTCTCGGGACAGGCGGCAATCAGCCCCAGCATTTT	CAISLGTGGNQPQHF
-	TRBV6-1	TRBJ1-2	12	-	TGTGCCAGCAGTGAGTCGGGGTTTGGCTACACCTTC	CASSESGFGYTF
-	TRBV6-6	TRBJ2-1	12	-	TGTGCCAGCAGTGCCAGGGGAAATGAGCAGTTCTTC	CASSARGNEQFF
-	TRBV7-9	TRBJ2-5	15	TRBD1	TGTGCCAGCAGCAGCACCCAGGGGGTACTAGAGACCCAGTACTTC	CASSSTQGVLETQYF
-	TRBV10-3	TRBJ1-1	13	-	TGTGCCATCAGTGAGTTGAGGGGGAATGAAGCTTTCTTT	CAISELRGNEAFF
once	TRBV7-2	TRBJ1-1	16	TRBD1	TGTGCCAGCAGCCGTACAGGGGGCTCGATGAACACTGAAGCTTTCTTT	CASSRTGGSMNTEAFF
many	TRBV9	TRBJ2-7	14	TRBD1	TGTGCCAGCAGCGGACAGGGGATAGGCTACGAGCAGTACTTC	CASSGQGIGYEQYF
-	TRBV9	TRBJ1-1	13	-	TGTGCCAGCAGCGCAGACCCGGAAGGGGGAGCTTTCTTT	CASSADPEGGAFF
-	TRBV5-1	TRBJ2-2	15	-	TGCGCCAGCAGCTTGGTCGGGGGGAACACCGGGGAGCTGTTTTTT	CASSLVGGNTGELFF
-	TRBV14	TRBJ2-1	11	-	TGTGCCAGCAGCCCCGGTAATGAGCAGTTCTTC	CASSPGNEQFF
once	TRBV29-1	TRBJ2-7	14	TRBD2	TGCAGCGTCATGTTAGCGGGAGGATCCTACGAGCAGTACTTC	CSVMLAGGSYEQYF
-	TRBV7-9	TRBJ1-1	11	-	TGTGCCAGCAGCGAATACATTGAAGCTTTCTTT	CASSEYIEAFF
-	TRBV6-5	TRBJ2-7	14	TRBD2	TGTGCCAGCATGGCTAGCGGGAGTACCTACGAGCAGTACTTC	CASMASGSTYEQYF
once	TRBV30	TRBJ1-5	16	-	TGTGCCTGGAGTCGGCGGCAGGGGCCCCCGGGCGCCCCCCAGCATTTT	CAWSRRQGPPGAPQHF
-	TRBV4-2	TRBJ1-1	14	TRBD1	TGTGCCAGCAGTCTTGGACAGGCGAACACTGAAGCTTTCTTT	CASSLGQANTEAFF
-	TRBV2	TRBJ1-5	21	TRBD1	TGTGCCAGCAGTGCTCCAGGGGGCGCAGGAGCCCTAAGAGGGGGGAAGCAGCCCCAGCATTTT	CASSAPGGAGALRGGKQPQHF
-	TRBV15	TRBJ1-3	15	TRBD1	TGTGCCACCAGCACGAAGGGGGCAGCTGGAAACACCATATATTTT	CATSTKGAAGNTIYF
few	TRBV18	TRBJ2-3	16	TRBD2	TGTGCCAGCTCACCACGGGCGGGAGGGAACACAGATACGCAGTATTTT	CASSPRAGGNTDTQYF
-	TRBV7-9	TRBJ1-1	15	-	TGTGCCAGCACCCCTAGTGGCGGTATCGGGACTGAAGCTTTCTTT	CASTPSGGIGTEAFF
once	TRBV6-5	TRBJ1-1	14	-	TGTGCCAGCAGTTACTCGCAGGGGAACACTGAAGCTTTCTTT	CASSYSQGNTEAFF
-	TRBV4-3	TRBJ2-1	16	-	TGCGCCAGCAGCCAAGATCGGAGGGTCCCCTACAATGAGCAGTTCTTC	CASSQDRRVPYNEQFF
-	TRBV6-1	TRBJ1-1	13	-	TGTGCCAGCAGTGACGAACAGGGTGCTGAAGCTTTCTTT	CASSDEQGAEAFF